A single sample is the source of the 4 T cell receptor beta chains below, sequenced in a study of shared clonotypes between healthy human individuals. Some clones are missing from TCRdb's copy, which holds only in-frame ones; the method was immunoSEQ multiplex PCR. Of some 680,000 clones in the sample, around 78% were seen once. Sample: memory CD4+ T cells sorted from blood. Regarding subset: CD45RA-negative fraction. Receptor source: a woman in her 30s in good health.

The chain couples TRBV11-2 to TRBJ2-5; D not certain. V lost 5 bases and J lost 4, with 14 bases in between. There are 14 residues in the CDR3. Germline CDR1 reads SGHAT; CDR2 reads FQNNGV. The CDR3 nucleotides read TGTGCCAGCAGCCGGCCGGTACCCCCAGAGACCCAGTACTTC. As protein: CASSRPVPPETQYF. Filled out from reference TRBV11-2 and TRBJ2-5, the complete variable domain reads EAGVAQSPRYKIIEKRQSVAFWCNPISGHATLYWYQQILGQGPKLLIQFQNNGVVDDSQLPKDRFSAERLKGVDSTLKIQPAKLEDSAVYLCASSRPVPPETQYFGPGTRLLVL.

The V call is TRBV4-1, the J call TRBJ1-2, with D tentatively TRBD1 (5 bases). Germline V lookup: CDR1 MGHRA, CDR2 YSYEKL. The CDR3 covers 15 residues. V lost 4 bases and J 2 bases, leaving 14 bases between the germline ends. The CDR3: CASSLSGAGNYGYTF. The DNA of the CDR3 is TGCGCCAGCAGCCTCAGTGGTGCAGGGAACTATGGCTACACCTTC.

This clone came up once. The genes are TRBV28 and TRBJ2-1; D remains unclear. This CDR3 has 13 residues. Trimming took 7 bases from V and 9 from J, leaving 16 bases between them. Germline-derived CDR1 and CDR2 are MDHEN and SYDVKM. The CDR3 loop reads CASKVIEGTEQFF. The CDR3 DNA follows: TGTGCCAGCAAGGTAATAGAAGGTACTGAGCAGTTCTTC.

This clone was counted a few times. The chain employs TRBV7-9 and TRBJ2-6, with TRBD1 matching 8 bases. The CDR3 loop spans 18 amino acids. The trim removed 4 bases at V and 0 bases at J, leaving 8 bases unmatched. CDR1 is SEHNR, CDR2 FQNEAQ, per germline (reference sequence). The CDR3 region is CASSSGDRSSSGANVLTF. CDR3 DNA: TGTGCCAGCAGCTCAGGGGACAGGTCCAGCTCTGGGGCCAACGTCCTGACTTTC.